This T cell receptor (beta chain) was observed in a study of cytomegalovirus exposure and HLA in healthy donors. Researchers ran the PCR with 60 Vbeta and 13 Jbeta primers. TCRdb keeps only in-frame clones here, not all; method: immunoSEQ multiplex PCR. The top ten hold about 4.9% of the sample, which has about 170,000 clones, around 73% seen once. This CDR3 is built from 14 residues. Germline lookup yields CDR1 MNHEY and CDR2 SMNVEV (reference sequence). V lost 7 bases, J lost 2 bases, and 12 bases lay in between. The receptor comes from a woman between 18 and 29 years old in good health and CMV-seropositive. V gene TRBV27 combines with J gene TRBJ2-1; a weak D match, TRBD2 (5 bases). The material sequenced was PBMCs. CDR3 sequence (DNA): TGTGCCAGCAAGTTAATAGCGACCTACAATGAGCAGTTCTTC. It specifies CASKLIATYNEQFF.